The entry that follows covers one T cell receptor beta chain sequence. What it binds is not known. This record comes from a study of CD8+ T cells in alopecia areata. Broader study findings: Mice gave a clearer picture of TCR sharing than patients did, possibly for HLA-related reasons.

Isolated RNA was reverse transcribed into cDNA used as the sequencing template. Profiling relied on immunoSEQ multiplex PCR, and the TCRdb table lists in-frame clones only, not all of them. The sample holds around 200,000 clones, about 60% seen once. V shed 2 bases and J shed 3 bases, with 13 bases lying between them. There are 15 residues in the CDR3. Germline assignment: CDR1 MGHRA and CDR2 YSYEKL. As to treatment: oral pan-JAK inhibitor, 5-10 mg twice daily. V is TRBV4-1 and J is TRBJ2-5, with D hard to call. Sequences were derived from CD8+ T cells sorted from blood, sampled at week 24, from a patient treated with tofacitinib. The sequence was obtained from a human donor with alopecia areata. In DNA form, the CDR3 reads TGCGCCAGCAGCCAAAACACCCCCTGGAAAGAGACCCAGTACTTC. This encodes CASSQNTPWKETQYF.